This is a list of T cell receptor beta chains from one sample in a study of T cells in Graves' hyperthyroidism and ophthalmopathy. TCRdb ran MiXCR on the multiplex PCR reads and lists one entry per CDR3 protein. The sample lists about 380,000 distinct CDR3 sequences; approximately 18% were seen once. Sequenced input: blood. The receptors derive from a man aged 18 to 29 with Graves' ophthalmopathy. Each CDR3 is given with its conserved first and last residue. The order of the fields is clone size, D gene, V gene, J gene, CDR3 DNA, CDR3 protein. D genes are given only for firm matches. The size field is filled for only some rows; it gives once, few, many or a size class.

many,NA,TRBV5-8,TRBJ1-1,TGTGCCAGCAGCTTGGCCACGGGTGAAGCTTTCTTT,CASSLATGEAFF
NA,NA,TRBV25-1,TRBJ1-2,TGTGCCAGCAGTGAATCGACCCAGTATGGCTACACCTTC,CASSESTQYGYTF
many,TRBD1,TRBV2,TRBJ2-7,TGTGCCAGCACCGGGACAGGAACCTACGAGCAGTACTTC,CASTGTGTYEQYF
NA,NA,TRBV19,TRBJ1-2,TGTGCCAGTAGTATCGGCCAGGGACTAAGCGGCTACACCTTC,CASSIGQGLSGYTF
NA,NA,TRBV7-2,TRBJ1-3,TGTGCCAGCAGCCCTTACGTTCCGCCAGTCTCTGGAAACACCATATATTTT,CASSPYVPPVSGNTIYF
many,NA,TRBV5-8,TRBJ2-1,TGTGCCAGCAGGGAAGGGTGGAATGAGCAGTTCTTC,CASREGWNEQFF
many,NA,TRBV7-2,TRBJ1-2,TGTGCCAGCAGCTCCGGGACAACAGGGGGCTACACCTTC,CASSSGTTGGYTF
many,NA,TRBV12-3/TRBV12-4,TRBJ2-2,TGTGCCAGCAGTTTCTACAACCCTGGTAACACCGGGGAGCTGTTTTTT,CASSFYNPGNTGELFF
many,NA,TRBV7-9,TRBJ2-7,TGTGCCAGCAGCTCTAAACCGGGACTGGGGGACGAGCAGTACTTC,CASSSKPGLGDEQYF
once,NA,TRBV6-1,TRBJ2-7,TGTGCCACCCGGCTCGGTCGGAGTCCAGGCTCCTACGAGCAGTACTTC,CATRLGRSPGSYEQYF
many,TRBD1,TRBV3-1,TRBJ1-2,TGTGCCAGCAGCCTAGGACAGGGGTGGTATGGCTACACCTTC,CASSLGQGWYGYTF
many,TRBD2,TRBV12-3/TRBV12-4,TRBJ2-5,TGTGCCAGCAGTCTGCTCGGGACTAGCGGGGTGGAGACCCAGTACTTC,CASSLLGTSGVETQYF
many,NA,TRBV7-9,TRBJ2-1,TGTGCCAGCAGCTTAGGTGGCGAGCCGTACAATGAGCAGTTCTTC,CASSLGGEPYNEQFF
NA,TRBD1,TRBV6-1,TRBJ1-4,TGTGCCAGCAGTGAAAACCCGACAGGGCTTAAGGAAAAACTGTTTTTT,CASSENPTGLKEKLFF
NA,NA,TRBV4-1,TRBJ2-3,TGCGCCAGCAGCGAAACCGGGTCCACAGATACGCAGTATTTT,CASSETGSTDTQYF
many,NA,TRBV4-1,TRBJ1-1,TGCGCCAGCAGCCAACGACAGGTTTACACTGAAGCTTTCTTT,CASSQRQVYTEAFF
NA,NA,TRBV6-1,TRBJ2-7,TGTGCCAGCAGTGACCAGGCCGGGGCAGTCTACGAGCAGTACTTC,CASSDQAGAVYEQYF
many,NA,TRBV24-1,TRBJ2-2,TGTGCCACCACCGGATGGGACACCGGGGAGCTGTTTTTT,CATTGWDTGELFF
many,NA,TRBV6-1,TRBJ1-1,TGTGCCAGCGGGCGGAAGAACACTGAAGCTTTCTTT,CASGRKNTEAFF
many,NA,TRBV7-9,TRBJ2-3,TGTGCCAGCAGCCACCGGACAGCGGCAGATACGCAGTATTTT,CASSHRTAADTQYF
NA,NA,TRBV7-8,TRBJ2-2,TGTGCCAGCAGCTTAGGGCCTTCGAGGGGCGATCGCACCGGGGAGCTGTTTTTT,CASSLGPSRGDRTGELFF
NA,NA,TRBV3-1,TRBJ1-5,TGTGCCAGCAGTTACTCGTGGAGGGGCCAGCCCCAGCATTTT,CASSYSWRGQPQHF